The rows below give T cell receptor beta chains drawn from one sample of a study of blood T cell repertoires in COVID-19. The repertoire was sequenced with immunoSEQ multiplex PCR; TCRdb's copy has only in-frame clones and lacks some. The sample lists a few hundred thousand clones, 80% to 90% occurring once. Sequenced sample: PBMCs or T cells enriched from blood (not recorded which). The receptors were gathered from a woman aged 40 to 50 with acute COVID-19. Both conserved end residues are part of each CDR3. Each record gives: clone size, D gene, V gene, J gene, CDR3 DNA, CDR3 protein. A D gene is named only where the DNA matches it firmly. Not all rows give a size; the values are once, few, many and, for expanded clones, a class.

-,-,TRBV2,TRBJ1-3,TGTGCCAGCAGTGACTACAGGCGACAAGGAAACACCATATATTTT,CASSDYRRQGNTIYF
-,-,TRBV28,TRBJ1-5,TGTGCCAGCAGCCAGGGAAGTCAGCCCCAGCATTTT,CASSQGSQPQHF
-,-,TRBV18,TRBJ1-1,TGTGCCAGCTCACCACCGGGGGCTACCTCGGGGACTGAAGCTTTCTTT,CASSPPGATSGTEAFF
-,-,TRBV10-2,TRBJ2-2,TGCGCCAGCAGTGAATATTTGGACTACACCGGGGAGCTGTTTTTT,CASSEYLDYTGELFF
-,TRBD2,TRBV7-3,TRBJ2-5,TGTGCCAGCAGCTTACGTCCAGCGGGAGGGGGCGAGACCCAGTACTTC,CASSLRPAGGGETQYF
-,-,TRBV28,TRBJ1-1,TGTGCCAGCAGTTTTATGGGGGGAGCTGAAGCTTTCTTT,CASSFMGGAEAFF
-,-,TRBV9,TRBJ2-3,TGTGCCAGCAGCGACGCGGGGAGCACAGATACGCAGTATTTT,CASSDAGSTDTQYF
-,-,TRBV24-1,TRBJ1-5,TGTGCCACCAGTCCCCCCCTCAGCAATCAGCCCCAGCATTTT,CATSPPLSNQPQHF
-,-,TRBV27,TRBJ2-5,TGTGCCAGCAGCCTCTATCGAGAAGAGACCCAGTACTTC,CASSLYREETQYF
-,TRBD1,TRBV5-5,TRBJ2-2,TGTGCCAGCAGCTCGCGCCGAGGACAGGGTAATAACGGGGAGCTGTTTTTT,CASSSRRGQGNNGELFF
-,TRBD1,TRBV5-6,TRBJ2-7,TGTGCCAGCAGCGCGGGACAGGTCTTCTCCTACGAGCAGTACTTC,CASSAGQVFSYEQYF
few,TRBD1,TRBV9,TRBJ1-1,TGTGCCAGCAGCGTCGGACAGGGGTATGGGAACACTGAAGCTTTCTTT,CASSVGQGYGNTEAFF
-,-,TRBV11-2,TRBJ1-1,TGTGCCAGCAGCTTAGTGCTGCGACAGTGGAACACTGAAGCTTTCTTT,CASSLVLRQWNTEAFF
-,TRBD1,TRBV11-3,TRBJ2-2,TGTGCCAGCAGCTTACCGACGGACAGGGACCCCGGGGAGCTGTTTTTT,CASSLPTDRDPGELFF
-,-,TRBV19,TRBJ1-5,TGTGCCAGTAGCATAGACGCGAATCAGCCCCAGCATTTT,CASSIDANQPQHF
-,TRBD1,TRBV9,TRBJ1-6,TGTGCCAGCAGCGCCGGGGACAGGGCAGGCTCACCCCTCCACTTT,CASSAGDRAGSPLHF
few,-,TRBV5-1,TRBJ2-2,TGCGCCAGCAGCTTGGGGTCGGGTCCCACGGGGACCGGGGAGCTGTTTTTT,CASSLGSGPTGTGELFF
-,TRBD2,TRBV19,TRBJ2-1,TGTGCCAGTAGCCCCCGGGCCGAGGGAGGGAATGAGCAGTTCTTC,CASSPRAEGGNEQFF
-,-,TRBV6-1,TRBJ1-1,TGTGCCAGCAGTTCTTACAGGGTTTCGAGCACTGAAGCTTTCTTT,CASSSYRVSSTEAFF
-,-,TRBV11-2,TRBJ2-7,TGTGCCAGCAGCTTAGACGCCGGTAACTACGAGCAGTACTTC,CASSLDAGNYEQYF
-,-,TRBV6-1,TRBJ2-7,TGTGCTAGCCATACTGCGGGCTCCTACGAGCAGTACTTC,CASHTAGSYEQYF
-,TRBD1,TRBV5-1,TRBJ2-1,TGCGCCAGCAGCTTGGCCTCCGGGACAGGGAACCATGAGCAGTTCTTC,CASSLASGTGNHEQFF
-,TRBD2,TRBV9,TRBJ2-1,TGTGCCAGCAGCGCCACTAGCGGGATAAATGAGCAGTTCTTC,CASSATSGINEQFF
-,-,TRBV28,TRBJ1-2,TGTGCCAGCAGTCAGACAGCTATCTATGGCTACACCTTC,CASSQTAIYGYTF
-,TRBD2,TRBV2,TRBJ2-3,TGTGCCAGCACACGGGGGATTTCTAGCGGCAGCACAGATACGCAGTATTTT,CASTRGISSGSTDTQYF
-,-,TRBV28,TRBJ2-1,TGTGCCAGCAGGCTGGCTTCGAATGAGCAGTTCTTC,CASRLASNEQFF
few,-,TRBV7-6,TRBJ2-3,TGTGCCAGCAGCTCGATAGGGGGAAGGAAAGCAGATACGCAGTATTTT,CASSSIGGRKADTQYF
once,-,TRBV7-2,TRBJ1-2,TGTGCCAGCAGTCAGGGGCCCCCGGTCGTCTATGGCTACACCTTC,CASSQGPPVVYGYTF
-,TRBD1,TRBV18,TRBJ1-2,TGTGCCAGCTCACCACCGGTGGATACAGGGGGCAACTATGGCTACACCTTC,CASSPPVDTGGNYGYTF
-,TRBD1,TRBV27,TRBJ2-1,TGTGCCAGCAGTTCCCACTCCAGGGGGAGCTCCTACAATGAGCAGTTCTTC,CASSSHSRGSSYNEQFF
few,-,TRBV3-1/TRBV3-2,TRBJ1-2,TGTGCCAGCAGCCAAGTCGGGTCCGGCCGGGGCTATGGCTACACCTTC,CASSQVGSGRGYGYTF
-,TRBD2,TRBV28,TRBJ2-2,TGTGCCAGCAGTTTCGGACTAGCGGGAGACACGAGGACCGGGGAGCTGTTTTTT,CASSFGLAGDTRTGELFF
-,-,TRBV3-1/TRBV3-2,TRBJ1-2,TGTGCCAGCAGCCAGCAGGGGAATGTGGGCTACACCTTC,CASSQQGNVGYTF
-,TRBD2,TRBV27,TRBJ2-3,TGTGCCAGCAGTTTAATAGCGGGGTCTGATACGCAGTATTTT,CASSLIAGSDTQYF
-,TRBD1,TRBV5-1,TRBJ2-1,TGCGCCAGCAGCTTGGTTAGGTGGGGACAGGAGTACAATGAGCAGTTCTTC,CASSLVRWGQEYNEQFF
-,-,TRBV18,TRBJ2-3,TGTGCCAGCTCACCATTAACTCAGGGGCTACGGGCAGATACGCAGTATTTT,CASSPLTQGLRADTQYF
-,TRBD2,TRBV30,TRBJ2-7,TGTGCCTGGATGGGGGGAGGGACCTACGAGCAGTACTTC,CAWMGGGTYEQYF
-,TRBD2,TRBV3-1/TRBV3-2,TRBJ2-1,TGTGCCAGCAGCCAAACTAGCGGGAGGGGAGAGCAGTTCTTC,CASSQTSGRGEQFF
-,-,TRBV20-1,TRBJ2-5,TGCAGTTTCCGGGAGCAAGAGACCCAGTACTTC,CSFREQETQYF
-,TRBD1,TRBV10-3,TRBJ1-2,TGTGCCATCAGTGGACAGGGTGGTGGCTACACCTTC,CAISGQGGGYTF
-,-,TRBV2,TRBJ2-7,TGTGCCATACAGCGGGTGACCTACGAGCAGTACTTC,CAIQRVTYEQYF
-,-,TRBV7-3,TRBJ2-2,TGTGCCAGCAGCGAAAAGCCACGTGCTGTCGGGGAGCTGTTTTTT,CASSEKPRAVGELFF
-,TRBD1,TRBV6-1,TRBJ2-7,TGTGCCAGCAGTGAAGCGCTCGACAGGGGGCGCGAGCAGTACTTC,CASSEALDRGREQYF
-,-,TRBV28,TRBJ2-1,TGTGCCACAAAGAGGCGGGTCCTCGGCAACAATGAGCAGTTCTTC,CATKRRVLGNNEQFF
-,TRBD1,TRBV10-3,TRBJ1-2,TGTGCCATCAACGGACAGGGGACAGAGGGCTACACCTTC,CAINGQGTEGYTF
-,-,TRBV6-6,TRBJ1-5,TGTGCCAGCAGCCCTCGGAGTGATCATCAGCCCCAGCATTTT,CASSPRSDHQPQHF
-,TRBD1,TRBV11-2,TRBJ2-7,TGTGCCAGCAGCAAACAGGGGGACGAGCAGTACTTC,CASSKQGDEQYF
-,-,TRBV2,TRBJ2-1,TGTGCCAGCAGTTCCCCTAGGACACACAATGAGCAGTTCTTC,CASSSPRTHNEQFF
once,-,TRBV7-9,TRBJ1-2,TGTGCCAGCAGCTTAGGGGCCGGTCCCACCTATGGCTACACCTTC,CASSLGAGPTYGYTF
-,-,TRBV19,TRBJ2-1,TGTGCCAGTAGTATTTTGGCAGGGGTTTTCTCCTACAATGAGCAGTTCTTC,CASSILAGVFSYNEQFF